The sample holds a few counts of the clone carrying this TCR beta chain. Its specificity is not known. CD25-based Treg depletion was applied to purified naive CD4+ T cells. Study observations and caveats: The larger-cohort validation was restricted to a single TCR beta V-J rearrangement rather than whole repertoires. Tumor memory CD4+ T cell TCR gene usage was found to cluster with blood and lymph node memory CD4+ cells and with lymph node naive CD4+ cells.

V shed 6 bases and J shed 8 bases, with 16 bases lying between them. The germline V gene has CDR1 SQVTM and CDR2 ANQGSEA. CDR3 size: 13 residues. Constant-region reverse primers amplified full-length variable regions, followed by semi-nested Nested Universal Primer A PCR. TCRdb used MiXCR to reprocess the 5' RACE reads, holding one entry per CDR3 protein. Among about 23,000 distinct CDR3 sequences listed, under 40% were seen once. The rearrangement links TRBV29-1 to TRBJ1-4, with unresolved D. Source material: tumor-infiltrating naive CD4+ T cells sorted from the breast tumor. Subset described: naive CD4+ T cells, CD4+CD45RA+CD25-. This TCR was sampled from a female donor with breast cancer. The CDR3 is CSVGYGTEEKLFF. Written as DNA, the CDR3 is TGCAGCGTAGGGTATGGCACGGAAGAAAAACTGTTTTTT.